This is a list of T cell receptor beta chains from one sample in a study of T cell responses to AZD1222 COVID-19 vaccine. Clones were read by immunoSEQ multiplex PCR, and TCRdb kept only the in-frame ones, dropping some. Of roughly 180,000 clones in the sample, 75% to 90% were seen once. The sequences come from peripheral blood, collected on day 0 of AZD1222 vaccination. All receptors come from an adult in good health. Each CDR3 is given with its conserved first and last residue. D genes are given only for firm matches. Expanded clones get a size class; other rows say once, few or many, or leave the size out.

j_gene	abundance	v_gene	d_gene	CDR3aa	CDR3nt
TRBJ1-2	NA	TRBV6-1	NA	CASSERADVGGYTF	TGTGCCAGCAGTGAAAGGGCGGACGTCGGGGGCTACACCTTC
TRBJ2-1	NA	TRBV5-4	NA	CASSGDLTSGYNEQFF	TGTGCCAGCAGCGGGGACCTCACTTCGGGCTACAATGAGCAGTTCTTC
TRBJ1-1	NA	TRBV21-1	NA	CASSSRQGLNTEAFF	TGTGCCAGCAGCTCACGACAGGGCTTGAACACTGAAGCTTTCTTT
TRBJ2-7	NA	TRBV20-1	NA	CSAGTSLEQYF	TGCAGTGCAGGGACGTCCCTCGAGCAGTACTTC
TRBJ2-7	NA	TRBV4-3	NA	CASSPRLGHEQYF	TGCGCCAGCAGCCCGCGACTAGGACACGAGCAGTACTTC
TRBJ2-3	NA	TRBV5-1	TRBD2	CASSWASGGQGTDTQYF	TGCGCCAGCAGTTGGGCTAGCGGGGGGCAGGGCACAGATACGCAGTATTTT
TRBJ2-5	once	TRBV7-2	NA	CASSLRQGGGETQYF	TGTGCCAGCAGCTTAAGACAGGGAGGGGGGGAGACCCAGTACTTC
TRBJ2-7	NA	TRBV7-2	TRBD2	CASRLAGGAYEQYF	TGTGCCAGCAGACTAGCGGGGGGGGCCTACGAGCAGTACTTC
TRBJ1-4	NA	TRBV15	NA	CATSRVQGLGEKLFF	TGTGCCACCAGCAGAGTCCAGGGTTTAGGTGAAAAACTGTTTTTT
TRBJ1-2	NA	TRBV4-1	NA	CASSPGPLITQYTF	TGCGCCAGCAGCCCGGGCCCCCTCATAACGCAATACACCTTC
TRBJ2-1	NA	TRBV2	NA	CASISGPGADEQFF	TGTGCCAGCATCTCGGGGCCAGGGGCCGATGAGCAGTTCTTC
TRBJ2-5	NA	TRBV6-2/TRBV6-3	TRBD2	CASSMGLAEETQYF	TGTGCCAGCAGTATGGGACTAGCGGAAGAGACCCAGTACTTC
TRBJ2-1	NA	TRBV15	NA	CATSRGMVGGNYNEQFF	TGTGCCACCAGCAGAGGGATGGTGGGGGGCAACTACAATGAGCAGTTCTTC
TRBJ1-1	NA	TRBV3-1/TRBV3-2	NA	CASSQTRDRTEAFF	TGTGCCAGCAGCCAAACTAGAGACAGGACTGAAGCTTTCTTT
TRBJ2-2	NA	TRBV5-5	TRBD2	CASTPPGLAETTGELFF	TGTGCCAGCACCCCCCCTGGACTAGCGGAGACCACCGGGGAGCTGTTTTTT
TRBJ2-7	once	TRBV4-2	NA	CASSQDPGIVYEQYF	TGTGCCAGCAGCCAGGATCCCGGGATCGTATACGAGCAGTACTTC
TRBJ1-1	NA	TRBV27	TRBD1	CASSLGQGWTEAFF	TGTGCCAGCAGTCTCGGACAGGGGTGGACTGAAGCTTTCTTT
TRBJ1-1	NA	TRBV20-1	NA	CSASRPKGRNTEAFF	TGCAGTGCTAGTCGCCCTAAGGGGCGAAACACTGAAGCTTTCTTT
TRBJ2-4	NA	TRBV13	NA	CASSLTSGSKNIQYF	TGTGCCAGCAGCTTAACCTCGGGCAGCAAAAACATTCAGTACTTC
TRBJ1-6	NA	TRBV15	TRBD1	CATSRTGENSPLHF	TGTGCCACCAGCAGGACAGGGGAGAATTCACCCCTCCACTTT
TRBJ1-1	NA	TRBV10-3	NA	CAIRPPYDSKAFF	TGTGCCATCAGGCCCCCATACGACAGTAAAGCTTTCTTT
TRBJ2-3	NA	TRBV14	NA	CASSPGRVFSTDTQYF	TGTGCCAGCAGCCCAGGTCGAGTATTTAGCACAGATACGCAGTATTTT
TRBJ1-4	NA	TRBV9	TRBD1	CASSVAGGTGANEKLFF	TGTGCCAGCAGCGTAGCGGGAGGGACAGGGGCTAATGAAAAACTGTTTTTT
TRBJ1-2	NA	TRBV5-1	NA	CASSLDQGNYGYTF	TGCGCCAGCAGCTTGGACCAGGGGAACTATGGCTACACCTTC
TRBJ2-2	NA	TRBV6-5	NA	CASSYSGGRGTGELFF	TGTGCCAGCAGTTACTCCGGGGGGCGCGGCACCGGGGAGCTGTTTTTT
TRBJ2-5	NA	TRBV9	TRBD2	CASSGGTRQETQYF	TGTGCCAGCAGCGGCGGGACTAGACAAGAGACCCAGTACTTC
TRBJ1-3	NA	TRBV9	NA	CASSKTTLQTAGNTIYF	TGTGCCAGCAGTAAGACGACGTTACAGACGGCTGGAAACACCATATATTTT
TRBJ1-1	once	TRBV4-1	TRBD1	CASSQGKGTVYRGAEAFF	TGCGCCAGCAGCCAAGGTAAGGGGACAGTTTACCGAGGCGCTGAAGCTTTCTTT